A selection of T cell receptor beta chains follows, all from one sample in a study of blood T cell repertoires in COVID-19. Profiling relied on immunoSEQ multiplex PCR, and the TCRdb table lists in-frame clones only, not all of them. The table lists 200,000 to 250,000 clones, 85% to 90% of them singletons, with roughly 4.2% in the top ten. Sequencing input: peripheral blood. The receptors shown here come from a man in his fifties with acute or convalescent COVID-19. Both conserved end residues are part of each CDR3. Each record gives: J gene, V gene, D gene, clone size, CDR3 protein, CDR3 DNA. A D gene is named only where the DNA matches it firmly. Rows may omit the clone size; those that give it use once, few, many or a size class.

TRBJ1-1 | TRBV7-2 | . | . | CASSSQGTPYSNTEAFF | TGTGCCAGCAGCTCCCAGGGGACACCCTATTCGAACACTGAAGCTTTCTTT
TRBJ1-6 | TRBV5-6 | . | few | CASSFDRTYSSPLHF | TGTGCCAGCAGCTTTGACAGGACCTACTCCTCACCCCTCCACTTT
TRBJ1-1 | TRBV5-1 | . | once | CASRREGTEAFF | TGCGCCAGCCGCCGAGAGGGCACTGAAGCTTTCTTT
TRBJ2-5 | TRBV5-1 | . | . | CASSSGYQETQYF | TGCGCCAGCAGCTCAGGCTATCAAGAGACCCAGTACTTC
TRBJ1-1 | TRBV10-3 | . | . | CAIGGVQGGTEAFF | TGTGCCATCGGGGGGGTTCAGGGAGGCACTGAAGCTTTCTTT
TRBJ2-7 | TRBV18 | . | . | CVSSPGVAYEQYF | TGTGTCAGCTCACCGGGAGTAGCCTACGAGCAGTACTTC
TRBJ1-5 | TRBV19 | . | . | CASSRQARNQPQHF | TGTGCCAGTAGTAGGCAGGCTCGCAATCAGCCCCAGCATTTT
TRBJ1-1 | TRBV27 | . | . | CASSLGRALNTEAFF | TGTGCCAGCAGTTTAGGCAGGGCCTTGAACACTGAAGCTTTCTTT
TRBJ1-6 | TRBV5-1 | TRBD1 | once | CASSLAGGTGSSYNSPLHF | TGCGCCAGCAGCTTGGCCGGGGGGACAGGGAGCTCCTATAATTCACCCCTCCACTTT
TRBJ1-2 | TRBV5-5 | TRBD1 | . | CASSLPGTGGVEGNYGYTF | TGTGCCAGCAGCTTGCCCGGGACAGGGGGAGTTGAAGGGAACTATGGCTACACCTTC
TRBJ1-1 | TRBV14 | . | . | CASSQQDRNTEAFF | TGTGCCAGCAGCCAACAGGACAGGAACACTGAAGCTTTCTTT
TRBJ2-3 | TRBV3-1/TRBV3-2 | . | once | CASSQAVGPSQDTQYF | TGTGCCAGCAGCCAAGCGGTTGGGCCCTCCCAAGATACGCAGTATTTT
TRBJ1-1 | TRBV5-1 | . | once | CASPLDDKLNTEAFF | TGCGCCAGCCCTTTGGATGACAAACTGAACACTGAAGCTTTCTTT
TRBJ2-1 | TRBV6-2/TRBV6-3 | . | . | CASSSIYNEQFF | TGTGCCAGCAGCTCTATCTACAATGAGCAGTTCTTC
TRBJ2-7 | TRBV5-1 | TRBD1 | . | CASSFGRGQAYEQYF | TGCGCCAGCAGCTTCGGAAGGGGACAGGCCTACGAGCAGTACTTC
TRBJ1-1 | TRBV5-4 | TRBD1 | . | CASRGDSRNTEAFF | TGTGCCAGCAGGGGGGACAGCCGGAACACTGAAGCTTTCTTT
TRBJ2-5 | TRBV9 | TRBD2 | . | CASSSGLRGGQETQYF | TGTGCCAGCAGTTCCGGGCTGCGGGGGGGCCAAGAGACCCAGTACTTC
TRBJ1-1 | TRBV12-3/TRBV12-4 | . | . | CASSFHGEAFF | TGTGCCAGCAGTTTTCACGGTGAAGCTTTCTTT
TRBJ1-6 | TRBV7-8 | TRBD1 | . | CASSRQGGNSPLHF | TGTGCCAGCAGCCGACAGGGAGGGAATTCACCCCTCCACTTT
TRBJ1-1 | TRBV7-2 | TRBD1 | . | CASSLGAGGTEAFF | TGTGCCAGCAGCTTAGGAGCAGGGGGGACTGAAGCTTTCTTT
TRBJ2-1 | TRBV10-2 | TRBD2 | . | CASSESQLAGIPSNEQFF | TGCGCCAGCAGTGAGTCTCAACTAGCGGGGATCCCGAGTAATGAGCAGTTCTTC
TRBJ1-5 | TRBV18 | . | . | CASSGENSNQPQHF | TGTGCCAGCTCAGGGGAGAATAGCAATCAGCCCCAGCATTTT
TRBJ2-7 | TRBV18 | TRBD1 | once | CASSPQRQGASYEQYF | TGTGCCAGCTCACCACAGAGACAGGGGGCATCCTACGAGCAGTACTTC
TRBJ2-1 | TRBV14 | . | . | CASSRQSYNEQFF | TGTGCCAGCAGCCGGCAGTCCTACAATGAGCAGTTCTTC
TRBJ2-2 | TRBV5-5 | TRBD1 | . | CASSSWTGLTTGELFF | TGTGCCAGCAGCTCCTGGACAGGGTTGACCACCGGGGAGCTGTTTTTT
TRBJ1-6 | TRBV2 | . | . | CASSERGSYNSPLHF | TGTGCCAGCAGTGAACGGGGGTCCTATAATTCACCCCTCCACTTT
TRBJ2-5 | TRBV6-5 | . | . | CASSSDRIDETQYF | TGTGCCAGCAGCTCCGACAGGATTGACGAGACCCAGTACTTC
TRBJ2-3 | TRBV7-3 | TRBD1 | . | CASSTNRGQTDTQYF | TGTGCCAGCAGCACCAACAGGGGGCAAACAGATACGCAGTATTTT
TRBJ2-2 | TRBV5-1 | . | . | CASSEGVTGELFF | TGCGCCAGCAGCGAGGGGGTCACCGGGGAGCTGTTTTTT
TRBJ1-1 | TRBV6-5 | . | once | CASRYQTNTEAFF | TGTGCCAGCCGATACCAAACAAACACTGAAGCTTTCTTT
TRBJ2-1 | TRBV2 | . | . | CASRKDWSRDEQFF | TGTGCCAGCAGGAAAGACTGGTCGCGCGATGAGCAGTTCTTC